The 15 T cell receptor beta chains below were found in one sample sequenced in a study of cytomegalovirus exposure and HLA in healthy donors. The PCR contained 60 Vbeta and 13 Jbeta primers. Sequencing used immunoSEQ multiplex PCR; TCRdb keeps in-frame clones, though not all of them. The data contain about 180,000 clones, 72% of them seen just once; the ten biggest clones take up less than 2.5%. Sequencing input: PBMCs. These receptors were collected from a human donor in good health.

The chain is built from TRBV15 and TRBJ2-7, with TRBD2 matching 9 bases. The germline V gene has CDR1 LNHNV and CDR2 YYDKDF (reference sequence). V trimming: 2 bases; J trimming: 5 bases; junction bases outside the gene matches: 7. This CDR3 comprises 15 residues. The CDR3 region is CATSRSGGHANEQYF. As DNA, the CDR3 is TGTGCCACCAGCAGAAGCGGGGGGCACGCCAACGAGCAGTACTTC.

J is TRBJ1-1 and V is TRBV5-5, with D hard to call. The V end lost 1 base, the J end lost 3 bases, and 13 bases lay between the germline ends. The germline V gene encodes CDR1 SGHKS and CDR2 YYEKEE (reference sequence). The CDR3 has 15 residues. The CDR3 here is CASSLIKPPDTEAFF. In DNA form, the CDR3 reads TGTGCCAGCAGCTTGATAAAACCTCCGGACACTGAAGCTTTCTTT.

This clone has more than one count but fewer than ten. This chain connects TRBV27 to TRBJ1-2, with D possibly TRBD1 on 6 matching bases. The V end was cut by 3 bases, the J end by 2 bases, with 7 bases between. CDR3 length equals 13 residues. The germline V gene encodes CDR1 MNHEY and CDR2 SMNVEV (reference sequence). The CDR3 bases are TGTGCCAGCAGTTTCCAGGGGAACTATGGCTACACCTTC. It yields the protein CASSFQGNYGYTF.

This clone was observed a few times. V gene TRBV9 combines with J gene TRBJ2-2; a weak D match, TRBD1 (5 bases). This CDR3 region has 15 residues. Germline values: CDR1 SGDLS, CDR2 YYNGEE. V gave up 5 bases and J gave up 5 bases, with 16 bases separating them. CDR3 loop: CASSVHSGNTGELFF. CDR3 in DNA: TGTGCCAGCAGTGTCCACTCAGGGAATACCGGGGAGCTGTTTTTT.

The CDR3 sequence: CASSPTTGSGEKLFF. Here the CDR3 DNA reads TGCGCCAGCAGCCCCACGACAGGGAGCGGTGAAAAACTGTTTTTT. This chain connects TRBV5-1 to TRBJ1-4; 7 positions agree with TRBD1. With V trimmed by 4 bases and J by 7 bases, 10 bases remained unmatched. The germline V gene encodes CDR1 SGHRS and CDR2 YFSETQ. The CDR3 is made up of 15 amino acids.

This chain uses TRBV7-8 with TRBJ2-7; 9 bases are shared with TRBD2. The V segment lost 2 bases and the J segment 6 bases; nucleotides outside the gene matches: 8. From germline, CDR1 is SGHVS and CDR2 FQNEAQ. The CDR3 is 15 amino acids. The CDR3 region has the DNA TGTGCCAGCAGCTTATCAGGGACTAGCCTTTGCGAGCAGTACTTC. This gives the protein CASSLSGTSLCEQYF.

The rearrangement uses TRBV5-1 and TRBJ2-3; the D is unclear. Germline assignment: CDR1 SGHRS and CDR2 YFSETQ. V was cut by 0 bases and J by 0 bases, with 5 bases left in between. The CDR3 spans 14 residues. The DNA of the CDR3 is TGCGCCAGCAGCTTGGCCGGGAGCACAGATACGCAGTATTTT. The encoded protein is CASSLAGSTDTQYF.

In nucleotides, the CDR3 is TGTGCCAGCAGACGACAGGGGAATTCACCCCTCCACTTT. This codes for CASRRQGNSPLHF. This sequence joins TRBV6-5 and TRBJ1-6; 8 bases line up with TRBD1. V shed 6 bases and J 7 bases; nucleotides not matched to a gene: 2. Germline values: CDR1 MNHEY, CDR2 SVGAGI. The CDR3 has 13 amino acids.

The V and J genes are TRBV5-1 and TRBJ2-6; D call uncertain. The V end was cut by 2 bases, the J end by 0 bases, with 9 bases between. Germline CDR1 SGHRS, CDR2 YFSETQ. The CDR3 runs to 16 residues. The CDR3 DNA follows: TGCGCCAGCAGCTTTTCGGGTCTCTCTGGGGCCAACGTCCTGACTTTC. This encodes CASSFSGLSGANVLTF.

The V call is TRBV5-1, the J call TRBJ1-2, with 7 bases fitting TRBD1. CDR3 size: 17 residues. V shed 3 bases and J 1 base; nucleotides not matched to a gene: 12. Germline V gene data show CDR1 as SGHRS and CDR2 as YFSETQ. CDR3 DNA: TGCGCCAGCAGCTCTACAGGGGACGCTACCGTTAACTATGGCTACACCTTC. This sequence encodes CASSSTGDATVNYGYTF.

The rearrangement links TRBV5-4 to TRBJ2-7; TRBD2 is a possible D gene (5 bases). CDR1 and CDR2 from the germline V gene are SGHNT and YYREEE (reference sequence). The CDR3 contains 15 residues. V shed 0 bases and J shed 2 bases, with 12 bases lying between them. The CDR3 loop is CASSLGVPSPYEQYF. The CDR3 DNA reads TGTGCCAGCAGCTTGGGGGTCCCTAGCCCCTACGAGCAGTACTTC.

This CDR3 reads CASSQGGRQGEIYEQYF. The CDR3 region has the DNA TGTGCCAGCAGCCAGGGTGGGAGACAGGGCGAGATCTACGAGCAGTACTTC. The chain employs TRBV21-1 and TRBJ2-7; the table's D call, TRBD1, has no DNA check behind it. TRBV21-1 is a pseudogene locus. This CDR3 is 17 amino acids long.

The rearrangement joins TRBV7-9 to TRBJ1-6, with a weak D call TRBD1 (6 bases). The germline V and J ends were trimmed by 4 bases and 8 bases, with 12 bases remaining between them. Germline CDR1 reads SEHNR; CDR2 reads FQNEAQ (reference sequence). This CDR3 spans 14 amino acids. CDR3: CASSSGAGYSPLHF. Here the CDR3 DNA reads TGTGCCAGCAGCTCAGGGGCAGGATATTCACCCCTCCACTTT.

The CDR3 reads CASTPTSGGKETQYF. Written as DNA, the CDR3 is TGTGCCAGCACCCCGACTAGCGGGGGGAAAGAGACCCAGTACTTC. The chain employs TRBV6-5 and TRBJ2-5, with 13 bases lining up with TRBD2. Germline V gene lookup returns CDR1 MNHEY and CDR2 SVGAGI. V gave up 7 bases and J gave up 3 bases; unmatched junction bases: 5. The CDR3 runs 15 residues.

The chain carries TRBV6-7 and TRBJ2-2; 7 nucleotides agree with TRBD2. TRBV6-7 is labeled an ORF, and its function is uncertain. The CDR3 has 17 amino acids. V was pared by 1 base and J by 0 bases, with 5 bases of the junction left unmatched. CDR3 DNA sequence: TGTGCCAGCAGTTACTTGACCGCGGGGGCGAACACCGGGGAGCTGTTTTTT. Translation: CASSYLTAGANTGELFF.